This TCR beta chain originates from a study of cytomegalovirus exposure and HLA in healthy donors. Study observations and caveats: Donors were assumed by presence/absence analyses to have roughly uniform sequencing depth. Later on, analysis showed that most CMV-associated TCR beta chains appeared to be HLA-restricted.

In the case of this clone: The target antigen is unknown.

PCR involved 60 Vbeta and 13 Jbeta primers. As processed by the authors: In a later analysis, approximately 80 million unique TCR beta chains included roughly 11 million shared by two or more donors. Clones were sequenced by immunoSEQ multiplex PCR, and TCRdb holds only the in-frame ones, with some missing. V, J and clone size are taken as reported in that table, and D and trimming were inferred from the DNA itself. The table lists about 80,000 clones, 65% to 70% of them singletons, with 6.5% to 7.5% in the top ten. Trimming removed 10 bases at V and 6 bases at J, with 13 bases between. CDR1 and CDR2 (germline): MDHEN, SYDVKM. This CDR3 is 13 amino acids long.

The receptor was isolated from a woman aged 50 to 65 in good health and CMV-seropositive. Sequencing used PBMCs. This sequence joins TRBV28 and TRBJ1-6, with TRBD1 as a possible D gene (5 bases). CDR3 loop: CATGPPSNSPLHF. The CDR3 DNA is TGTGCCACAGGGCCGCCATCTAATTCACCCCTCCACTTT. Filled out from reference TRBV28 and TRBJ1-6, the complete variable domain reads DVKVTQSSRYLVKRTGEKVFLECVQDMDHENMFWYRQDPGLGLRLIYFSYDVKMKEKGDIPEGYSVSREKKERFSLILESASTNQTSMYLCATGPPSNSPLHFGNGTRLTVT.